This T cell receptor (beta chain) was identified during a study of T cell repertoires in cytomegalovirus infection. Losses at the gene ends were 7 bases for V and 0 bases for J; bases not matched to a gene: 2. The CDR3 is 14 amino acids. Per germline, CDR1 ENHRY and CDR2 SYGVKD. TCRdb reprocessed the reads via MiXCR and lists one record per CDR3 protein. The sample has some 680,000 distinct CDR3 sequences, under 40% seen once. Only a few counts were recorded for this clonotype. The TCR was taken from a human donor in good health (CMV status not recorded). Some clones in this sample may be carry-over from other donors' samples. The gene calls are TRBV10-3 and TRBJ2-7; 11 positions agree with TRBD2. Sequencing was done on a sample of PBMCs. The CDR3 spells CAIMGTSGSYEQYF. The CDR3 region has the DNA TGTGCCATCATGGGGACTAGCGGCTCCTACGAGCAGTACTTC.